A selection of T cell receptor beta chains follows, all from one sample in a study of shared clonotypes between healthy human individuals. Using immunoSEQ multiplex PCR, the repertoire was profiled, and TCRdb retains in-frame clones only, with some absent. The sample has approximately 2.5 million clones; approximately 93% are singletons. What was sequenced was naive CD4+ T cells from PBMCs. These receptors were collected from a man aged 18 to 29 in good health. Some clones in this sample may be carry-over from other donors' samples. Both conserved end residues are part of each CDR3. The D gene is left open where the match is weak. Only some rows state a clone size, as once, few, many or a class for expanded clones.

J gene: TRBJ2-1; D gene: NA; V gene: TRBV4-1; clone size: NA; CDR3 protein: CASSQDPAGRTYNEQFF; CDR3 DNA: TGCGCCAGCAGCCAAGATCCGGCGGGTAGAACCTACAATGAGCAGTTCTTC
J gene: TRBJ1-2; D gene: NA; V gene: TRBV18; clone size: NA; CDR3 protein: CASSLTGRVDWGYTF; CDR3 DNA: TGTGCCAGCTCACTAACCGGACGGGTTGATTGGGGCTACACCTTC
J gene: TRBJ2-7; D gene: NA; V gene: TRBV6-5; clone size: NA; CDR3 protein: CASSLASSYEQYF; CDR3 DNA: TGTGCCAGCAGTTTAGCGAGCTCCTACGAGCAGTACTTC
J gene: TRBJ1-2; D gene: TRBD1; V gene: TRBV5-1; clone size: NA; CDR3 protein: CASSLWGQGGDGYTF; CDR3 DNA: TGCGCCAGCAGCTTGTGGGGACAGGGTGGTGATGGCTACACCTTC
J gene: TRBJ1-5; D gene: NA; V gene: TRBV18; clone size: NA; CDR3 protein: CASSPQGPLSNQPQHF; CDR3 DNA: TGTGCCAGCTCACCTCAGGGACCCCTTAGCAATCAGCCCCAGCATTTT
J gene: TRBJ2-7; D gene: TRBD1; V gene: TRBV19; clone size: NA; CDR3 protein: CASSNTGGVRTYEQYF; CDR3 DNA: TGTGCCAGTAGCAACACAGGGGGCGTGAGAACCTACGAGCAGTACTTC
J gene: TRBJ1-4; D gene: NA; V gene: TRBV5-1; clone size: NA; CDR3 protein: CASSRYAVAANEKLFF; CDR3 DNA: TGCGCCAGCAGCCGCTATGCGGTCGCCGCTAATGAAAAACTGTTTTTT
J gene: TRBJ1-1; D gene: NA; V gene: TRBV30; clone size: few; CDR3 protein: CAWSGEIEAFF; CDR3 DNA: TGTGCCTGGAGTGGGGAAATTGAAGCTTTCTTT
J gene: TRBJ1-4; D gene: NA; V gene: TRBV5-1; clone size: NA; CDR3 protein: CASSVQGDWNEKLFF; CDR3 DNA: TGCGCCAGCAGCGTTCAGGGCGACTGGAATGAAAAACTGTTTTTT
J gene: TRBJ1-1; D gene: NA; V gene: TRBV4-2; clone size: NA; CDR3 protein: CASSTGQRPNTEAFF; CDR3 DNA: TGTGCCAGCAGCACCGGACAGAGACCGAACACTGAAGCTTTCTTT
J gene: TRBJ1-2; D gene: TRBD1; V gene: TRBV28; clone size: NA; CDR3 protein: CASSSPRGTGLSYTF; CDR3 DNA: TGTGCCAGCAGTTCTCCCCGGGGGACAGGGTTGAGCTACACCTTC
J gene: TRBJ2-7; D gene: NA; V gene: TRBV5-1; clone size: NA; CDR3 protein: CASRDGNSYEQYF; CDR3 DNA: TGCGCCAGCCGGGACGGGAACTCCTACGAGCAGTACTTC
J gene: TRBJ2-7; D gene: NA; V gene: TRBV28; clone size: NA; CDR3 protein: CASSLISSGVAYEQYF; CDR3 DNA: TGTGCCAGCAGTTTAATATCCAGCGGAGTCGCCTACGAGCAGTACTTC
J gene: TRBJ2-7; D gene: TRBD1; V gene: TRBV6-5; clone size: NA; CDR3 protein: CASSTTGGGYYEQYF; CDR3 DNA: TGTGCCAGCAGTACTACAGGGGGCGGTTACTACGAGCAGTACTTC
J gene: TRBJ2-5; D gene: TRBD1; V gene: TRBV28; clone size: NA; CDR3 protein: CASSKDGQGERETQYF; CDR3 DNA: TGTGCCAGCAGCAAAGACGGACAGGGGGAAAGGGAGACCCAGTACTTC
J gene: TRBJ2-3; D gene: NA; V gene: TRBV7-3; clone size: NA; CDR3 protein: CASSQRREDTQYF; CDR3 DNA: TGTGCCAGCAGCCAACGGCGGGAAGATACGCAGTATTTT
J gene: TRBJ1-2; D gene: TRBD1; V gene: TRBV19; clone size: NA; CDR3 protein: CASSTPSGGENNYGYTF; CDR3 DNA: TGTGCCAGTAGTACTCCCTCAGGGGGCGAAAATAACTATGGCTACACCTTC
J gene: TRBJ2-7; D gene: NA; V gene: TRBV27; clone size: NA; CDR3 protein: CASRPIEGIYEQYF; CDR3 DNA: TGTGCCAGCAGACCCATAGAGGGCATCTACGAGCAGTACTTC
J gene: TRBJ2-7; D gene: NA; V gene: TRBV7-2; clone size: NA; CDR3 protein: CASSQLGPIYEQYF; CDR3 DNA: TGTGCCAGCAGCCAGCTGGGACCAATCTACGAGCAGTACTTC
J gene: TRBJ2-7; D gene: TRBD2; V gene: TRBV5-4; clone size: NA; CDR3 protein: CASSSGGGSGRYEQYF; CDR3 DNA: TGTGCCAGCAGCTCCGGGGGGGGTAGCGGGAGGTACGAGCAGTACTTC
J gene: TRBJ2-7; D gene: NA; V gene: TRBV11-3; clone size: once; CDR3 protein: CASSLTSGSYEQYF; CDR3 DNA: TGTGCCAGCAGCTTAACCTCGGGCTCCTACGAGCAGTACTTC
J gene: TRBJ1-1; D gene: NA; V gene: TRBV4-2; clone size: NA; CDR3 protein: CASSQERPIEAFF; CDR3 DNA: TGTGCCAGCAGCCAAGAACGCCCGATTGAAGCTTTCTTT
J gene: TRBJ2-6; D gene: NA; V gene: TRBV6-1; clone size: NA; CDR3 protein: CASSSRATNVLTF; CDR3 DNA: TGTGCCAGCAGTTCCAGGGCCACCAACGTCCTGACTTTC
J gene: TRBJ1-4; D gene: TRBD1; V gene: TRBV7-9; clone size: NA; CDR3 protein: CASSPGQENEKLFF; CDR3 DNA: TGTGCCAGCAGCCCCGGACAGGAGAATGAAAAACTGTTTTTT
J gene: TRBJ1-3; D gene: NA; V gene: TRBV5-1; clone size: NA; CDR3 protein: CASSLPEGNTIYF; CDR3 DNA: TGCGCCAGCAGCCTGCCTGAAGGAAACACCATATATTTT
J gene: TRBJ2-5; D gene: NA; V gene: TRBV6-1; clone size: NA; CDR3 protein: CASRMGQETQYF; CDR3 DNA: TGTGCCAGCAGAATGGGCCAAGAGACCCAGTACTTC
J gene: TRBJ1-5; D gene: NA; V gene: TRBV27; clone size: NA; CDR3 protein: CASSLSGPYNQPQHF; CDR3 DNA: TGTGCCAGCAGTTTATCGGGGCCTTACAATCAGCCCCAGCATTTT
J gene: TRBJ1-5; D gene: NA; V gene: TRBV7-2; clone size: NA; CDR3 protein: CASSPTGGGNQPQHF; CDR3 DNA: TGTGCCAGCAGCCCCACGGGGGGCGGGAATCAGCCCCAGCATTTT
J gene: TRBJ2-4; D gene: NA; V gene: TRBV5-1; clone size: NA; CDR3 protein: CASSLLMSQNIQYF; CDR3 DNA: TGCGCCAGCAGCTTGTTGATGTCCCAGAACATTCAGTACTTC
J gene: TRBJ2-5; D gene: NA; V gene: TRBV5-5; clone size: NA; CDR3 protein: CASSLIGGPQTQYF; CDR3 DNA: TGTGCCAGCAGCTTGATAGGGGGGCCCCAGACCCAGTACTTC
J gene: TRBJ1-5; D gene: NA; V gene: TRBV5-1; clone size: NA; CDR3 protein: CASSMGGDRNQPQHF; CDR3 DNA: TGCGCCAGCAGCATGGGGGGAGACCGCAATCAGCCCCAGCATTTT
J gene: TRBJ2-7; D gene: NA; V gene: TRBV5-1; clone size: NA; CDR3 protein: CASSPIPLLGYEQYF; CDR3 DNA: TGCGCCAGCAGCCCTATACCGCTTCTGGGCTACGAGCAGTACTTC
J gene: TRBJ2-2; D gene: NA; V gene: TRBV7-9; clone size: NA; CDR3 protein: CASSLQRAGTGELFF; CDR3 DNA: TGTGCCAGCAGTCTGCAAAGGGCCGGCACCGGGGAGCTGTTTTTT
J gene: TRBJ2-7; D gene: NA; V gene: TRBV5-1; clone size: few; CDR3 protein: CASSLGTLYAYEQYF; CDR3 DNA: TGCGCCAGCAGCTTGGGGACCCTTTACGCCTACGAGCAGTACTTC
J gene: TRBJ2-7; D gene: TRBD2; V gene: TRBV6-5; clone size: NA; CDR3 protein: CASSFTGTSGYEQYF; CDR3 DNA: TGTGCCAGCAGTTTCACCGGGACTAGCGGTTACGAGCAGTACTTC
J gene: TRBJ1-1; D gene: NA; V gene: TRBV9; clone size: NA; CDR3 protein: CASSGGRNTEAFF; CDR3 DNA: TGTGCCAGCAGCGGTGGTCGGAACACTGAAGCTTTCTTT
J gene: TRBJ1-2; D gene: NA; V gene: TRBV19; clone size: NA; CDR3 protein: CASSAGRGGPFDGYTF; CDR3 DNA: TGTGCCAGTAGTGCCGGGAGGGGGGGCCCTTTCGATGGCTACACCTTC
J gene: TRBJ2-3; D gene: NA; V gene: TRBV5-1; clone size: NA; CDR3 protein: CASSRDPTDTQYF; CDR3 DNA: TGCGCCAGCAGCCGGGACCCCACAGATACGCAGTATTTT